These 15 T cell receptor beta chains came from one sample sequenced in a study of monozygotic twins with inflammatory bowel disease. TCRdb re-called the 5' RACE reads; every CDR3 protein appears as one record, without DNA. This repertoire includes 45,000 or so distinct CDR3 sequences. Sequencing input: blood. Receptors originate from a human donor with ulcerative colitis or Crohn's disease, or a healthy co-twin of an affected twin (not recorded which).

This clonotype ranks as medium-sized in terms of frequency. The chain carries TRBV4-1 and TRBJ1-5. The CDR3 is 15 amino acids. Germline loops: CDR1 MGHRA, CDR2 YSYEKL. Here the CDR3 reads CASSSRMPGNQPQHF.

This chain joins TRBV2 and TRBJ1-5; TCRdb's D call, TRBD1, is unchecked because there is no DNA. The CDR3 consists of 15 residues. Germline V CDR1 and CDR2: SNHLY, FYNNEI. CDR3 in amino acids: CARGGSGGPDQPQHF. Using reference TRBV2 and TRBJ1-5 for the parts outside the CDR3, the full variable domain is EPEVTQTPSHQVTQMGQEVILRCVPISNHLYFYWYRQILGQKVEFLVSFYNNEISEKSEIFDDQFSVERPDGSNFTLKIRSTKLEDSAMYFCARGGSGGPDQPQHFGDGTRLSIL.

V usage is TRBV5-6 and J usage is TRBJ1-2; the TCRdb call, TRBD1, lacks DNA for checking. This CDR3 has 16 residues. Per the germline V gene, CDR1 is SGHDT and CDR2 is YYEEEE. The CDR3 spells CASSLSGQGLNYGYTF.

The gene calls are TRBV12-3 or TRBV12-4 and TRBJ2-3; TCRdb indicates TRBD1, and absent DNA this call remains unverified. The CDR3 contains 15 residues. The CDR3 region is CASSQITGGGDTQYF.

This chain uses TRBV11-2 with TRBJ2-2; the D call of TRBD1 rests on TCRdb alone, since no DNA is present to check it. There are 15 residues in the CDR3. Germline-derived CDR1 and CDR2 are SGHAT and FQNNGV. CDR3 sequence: CASSLVQQGPGELFF. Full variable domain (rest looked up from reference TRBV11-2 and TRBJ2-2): EAGVAQSPRYKIIEKRQSVAFWCNPISGHATLYWYQQILGQGPKLLIQFQNNGVVDDSQLPKDRFSAERLKGVDSTLKIQPAKLEDSAVYLCASSLVQQGPGELFFGEGSRLTVL.

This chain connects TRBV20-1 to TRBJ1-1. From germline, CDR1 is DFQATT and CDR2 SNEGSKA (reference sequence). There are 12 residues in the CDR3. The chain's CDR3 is CSARDLTVEAFF.

The CDR3 region is CAWSPSDTYNEQFF. The rearrangement links TRBV30 to TRBJ2-1. This CDR3 comprises 14 residues. Germline values: CDR1 GTSNPN, CDR2 SVGIG (reference sequence).

This chain's CDR3 is CASSYPWGSGNTIYF. This chain uses TRBV28 with TRBJ1-3. The CDR3 contains 15 residues. Germline assignment: CDR1 MDHEN and CDR2 SYDVKM.

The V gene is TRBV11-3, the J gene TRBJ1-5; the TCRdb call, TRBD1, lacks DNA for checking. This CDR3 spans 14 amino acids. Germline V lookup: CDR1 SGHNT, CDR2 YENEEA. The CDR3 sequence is CASSLMGDNQPQHF.

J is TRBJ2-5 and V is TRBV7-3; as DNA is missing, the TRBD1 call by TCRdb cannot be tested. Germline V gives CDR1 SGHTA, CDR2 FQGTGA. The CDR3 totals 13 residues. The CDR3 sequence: CASGKGAGETQYF.

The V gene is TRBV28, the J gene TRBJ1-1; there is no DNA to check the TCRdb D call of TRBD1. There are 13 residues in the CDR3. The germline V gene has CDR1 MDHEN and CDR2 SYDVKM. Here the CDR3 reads CASSFRRRTEAFF.

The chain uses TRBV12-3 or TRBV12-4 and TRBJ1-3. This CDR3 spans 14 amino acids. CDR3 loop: CASSRYKSGNTIYF.

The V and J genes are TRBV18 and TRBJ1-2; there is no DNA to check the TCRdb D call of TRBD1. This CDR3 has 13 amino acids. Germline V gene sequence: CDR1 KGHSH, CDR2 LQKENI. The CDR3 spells CASSPGASGGYTF.

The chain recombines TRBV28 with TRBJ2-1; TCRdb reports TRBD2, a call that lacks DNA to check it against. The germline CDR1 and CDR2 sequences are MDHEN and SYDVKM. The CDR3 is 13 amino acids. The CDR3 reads CAGRLAGDREQFF.

CDR3 loop: CASSMGEYGYTF. The chain joins TRBV9 to TRBJ1-2; absent DNA, TCRdb's TRBD1 call cannot be checked. Germline V CDR1 and CDR2: SGDLS, YYNGEE. The CDR3 sequence is 12 residues long.